This T cell receptor (beta chain) comes out of a study of T cell responses to AZD1222 COVID-19 vaccine. Some clones are missing from TCRdb's copy, which holds only in-frame ones; the method was immunoSEQ multiplex PCR. Among about 150,000 clones listed, about 88% were seen once. Findings and caveats of the study: Clonal diversity may have been underestimated in mostly white British donors.

This CDR3 is 12 amino acids long. With 1 base removed from V and 8 bases from J, the gap between germline ends came to 9 bases. Germline-derived CDR1 and CDR2 are SGHTS and YDEGEE. About this clone itself: Its antigen is currently unknown.

The source is an adult in good health. The chain is built from TRBV5-8 and TRBJ1-2, with D unresolved. This specimen consisted of peripheral blood, obtained on day 0 of AZD1222 vaccination. CDR3: CASSLRSGGYTF. The CDR3 DNA is TGTGCCAGCAGCTTGCGGTCAGGAGGCTACACCTTC.